What follows is one T cell receptor beta chain and its context. Its antigen is not yet known. No base qualities exist here, and no much larger clone lies one base off it. CDR1 and CDR2 (SGHRS, YFSETQ) derive from the germline V gene. The CDR3 has 15 amino acids, counting the end cysteine and phenylalanine. Left in the record is the CDR3 DNA by itself, 45 bases read in frame from the first base. Trimming leaves V shorter by 2 bases and J shorter by 6 bases, with the junction holding 7 bases beyond the gene matches. This entry belongs to a study of T cell responses to AZD1222 COVID-19 vaccine (TCRdb year 2021). For the wider study: AZD1222 recipients with second doses at about 4 weeks or about 12 weeks were pooled, because spike-specific TCR depth and breadth did not differ between schedules. Trial participants were enrolled into age subgroups of 18-55, 56-69 and 70-plus years, which contained roughly 140, 27 and 60 TCR-sequenced participants, respectively. A total of 233 trial participants underwent TCR sequencing, of whom approximately 200 had received two doses of AZD1222 and roughly 26 had received two doses of the MenACWY control vaccine.

The CDR3 regions of human TCRbeta chains were analyzed by immunosequencing. Per the original workflow: Repertoire TCRs were matched against a reference library of SARS-CoV-2-specific TCRs generated with the MIRA antigen-specificity platform. Breadth was defined as the fraction of unique TCRs that were SARS-CoV-2-associated. Depth was defined as the fraction of total T cells that were SARS-CoV-2-associated. Using the MIRA data, each spike-specific TCR was mapped to the spike region that the TCR reacts to and placed in a CD4 or CD8 class. Log10-transformed breadth and depth values were compared by one-way ANOVA with Sidak's multiple comparisons tests. The source is immuneACCESS, and TCRdb retained only in-frame sequences with V and J called. Part of the clones is not carried over; for the studies checked, unresolved V genes explain less than half of this, and the remainder is unexplained. V, J and clone size derive from that table, while D and trimming were established from the DNA sequence. This sample holds some 200,000 clones; roughly 93% were observed only once. Together, the top ten hold 3.5% to 5% of the sample.

Read against the paper, the sample's time point label means: baseline before first vaccination. Vaccinee samples came from UK trials COV001 and COV002, including a single-blind randomized controlled phase 2/3 trial of AZD1222 (ChAdOx1 nCoV-19) in healthy adults. For TCRbeta chain sequencing, PBMC samples from trial participants were taken at day 0 and at day 28 after the second dose. Overall study results and their limits: Epitopes outside the regions mutated in the B.1.351 and B.1.1.7 variants were reportedly recognized by nearly half of the unique spike-specific TCRs. Conclusions about previously exposed vaccinees are limited because only a handful of AZD1222 recipients were SARS-CoV-2 seropositive at baseline. CD4 TCRs associated with the vaccine covered the entire spike protein, and the dominant responses were in regions 160-218 and 743-854. In the small 56-69-year group, the increase in depth fell short of significance, most likely because of low power. Participants were mostly white British, with more females than males. The authors suggested clonal diversity may have been underestimated. After two AZD1222 doses, both the breadth and the depth of spike-specific TCRs were significantly higher than at day 0 and than in MenACWY recipients. Because no day 14 peak-response samples were available, the repertoires could be characterized only after the peak T cell response.

The source material was peripheral blood, sampled on day 0 of AZD1222 vaccination. The chain uses TRBV5-1 and TRBJ2-1, with 8 bases aligning to TRBD2. The clonotype originates from an adult in good health. The bases read TGCGCCAGCAGCTTAGCGGGGGCCAAAGGCAATGAGCAGTTCTTC. It translates to CASSLAGAKGNEQFF.